Listed here are 17 T cell receptor beta chains from one sample, sequenced in a study of T cell clones after liver transplantation (dated by TCRdb to the late 2010s). Library prep was done by the immunoSEQ multiplex PCR assay. The table comes from immuneACCESS by way of TCRdb, which keeps in-frame sequences with V and J called. Part of the clones is missing from these tables; in studies checked, under half for an unresolved V gene and the rest for unknown reasons. For this sample the table gives more than 100,000 clones, of which around four fifths were detected only once. The top ten clonotypes cover approximately 3% of the sample. Sample: CD4+ T cells from blood, taken 47 months after liver transplant. The source of these receptors is a human patient who received a liver transplant. Some T cells may originate with the graft donor following a transplant.

This clone occurred a few times. This rearrangement joins TRBV2 to TRBJ1-3; 7 positions agree with TRBD1. CDR1 SNHLY and CDR2 FYNNEI come from the germline V gene. The CDR3 is 15 residues long. V lost 6 bases to trimming and J lost 4 bases; unmatched junction nucleotides: 9. The CDR3 coding sequence is TGTGCCAGCAGGGGACAGACACGCTCCGGAAACACCATATATTTT. Residues: CASRGQTRSGNTIYF.

This chain links TRBV18 with TRBJ1-3; possible D gene TRBD1, 6 bases. This CDR3 is 13 amino acids long. The ends were cut back, 8 bases at V and 3 bases at J, with 11 bases in the middle. In germline, CDR1 is KGHSH, CDR2 LQKENI. CDR3: CASRRDIGNTIYF. In nucleotides, the CDR3 is TGTGCCAGCAGACGGGACATTGGAAACACCATATATTTT.

This chain joins TRBV19 and TRBJ1-5; TRBD1 is a possible D gene (6 bases). Trimming cost V 5 bases and J 3 bases, with 14 bases left between them. This CDR3 is built from 15 residues. Germline CDR1 and CDR2: LNHDA and SQIVND (reference sequence). CDR3 DNA: TGTGCCAGTAGTGTCTATCCAGGGGCCAATCAGCCCCAGCATTTT. This gives the protein CASSVYPGANQPQHF.

The chain carries TRBV7-2 and TRBJ2-1, with 14 bases that match TRBD2. The CDR3 consists of 16 residues. V lost 2 bases, J lost 8 bases, and 5 bases stayed unmatched. Germline V gene sequence: CDR1 SGHTA, CDR2 FQGNSA. The CDR3 loop is CASSLMTSGGVDEQFF. CDR3 bases: TGTGCCAGCAGCTTAATGACTAGCGGGGGGGTGGATGAGCAGTTCTTC. Using reference TRBV7-2 and TRBJ2-1 for the parts outside the CDR3, the full variable domain is GAGVSQSPSNKVTEKGKDVELRCDPISGHTALYWYRQSLGQGLEFLIYFQGNSAPDKSGLPSDRFSAERTGGSVSTLTIQRTQQEDSAVYLCASSLMTSGGVDEQFFGPGTRLTVL.

This clone was picked up a small number of times. The rearrangement joins TRBV27 to TRBJ1-1; D is unclear. V dropped 3 bases and J dropped 0 bases, with 11 bases sitting between them. In germline, CDR1 is MNHEY, CDR2 SMNVEV (reference sequence). This CDR3 comprises 15 residues. The CDR3 protein is CASSFSSKMNTEAFF. The CDR3 nucleotides are TGTGCCAGCAGTTTCTCCTCAAAAATGAACACTGAAGCTTTCTTT.

The V and J genes are TRBV2 and TRBJ2-6, with D unresolved. Trimming removed 8 bases from V and 2 bases from J, with 13 bases in between. There are 15 residues in the CDR3. Per germline, CDR1 SNHLY and CDR2 FYNNEI. CDR3 amino acids: CASSITVAGANVLTF. The CDR3 region has the DNA TGTGCCAGCTCCATTACAGTTGCTGGGGCCAACGTCCTGACTTTC.

The rearrangement joins TRBV5-1 to TRBJ2-2; 11 nucleotides align to TRBD2. Germline V gives CDR1 SGHRS, CDR2 YFSETQ. V trimming: 7 bases; J trimming: 0 bases; junction bases outside the gene matches: 8. This CDR3 region has 17 residues. DNA of the CDR3: TGCGCCAGCTCGAGACTAGCGGGGCTCACGAACACCGGGGAGCTGTTTTTT. Protein: CASSRLAGLTNTGELFF.

The chain links TRBV6-5 to TRBJ1-2; D is ambiguous. Germline CDR1 reads MNHEY; CDR2 reads SVGAGI. The CDR3 is 13 amino acids. Trimming left V 3 bases short and J 0 bases short, with 5 bases between. CDR3 sequence reads: CASSYQPNYGYTF. The CDR3 region has the DNA TGTGCCAGCAGTTATCAGCCTAACTATGGCTACACCTTC.

The J gene is TRBJ2-7, the V gene TRBV5-1, with a weak D call TRBD2 (5 bases). Per the germline V gene, CDR1 is SGHRS and CDR2 is YFSETQ. There are 14 residues in the CDR3. The ends were cut back, 4 bases at V and 7 bases at J, with 18 bases in the middle. The CDR3 DNA reads TGCGCCAGCAGCCAATGGACCTCGTCGGGGGAGCAGTACTTC. Residues: CASSQWTSSGEQYF. Drawing the rest from reference TRBV5-1 and TRBJ2-7, the complete variable domain is KAGVTQTPRYLIKTRGQQVTLSCSPISGHRSVSWYQQTPGQGLQFLFEYFSETQRNKGNFPGRFSGRQFSNSRSEMNVSTLELGDSALYLCASSQWTSSGEQYFGPGTRLTVT.

This sequence joins TRBV7-2 and TRBJ2-5, with a possible D match to TRBD2 (7 bases). V lost 5 bases, J lost 2 bases, and 24 bases lay in between. Germline CDR1 and CDR2: SGHTA and FQGNSA. This CDR3 is 18 amino acids long. CDR3 loop: CASSRWKGGLFPQETQYF. CDR3 in DNA: TGTGCCAGCAGCCGATGGAAAGGGGGACTATTCCCACAAGAGACCCAGTACTTC.

The chain has TRBV30 and TRBJ1-3; D not resolved. CDR3 length: 13 residues. CDR1 is GTSNPN and CDR2 is SVGIG in the germline V gene (reference sequence). V lost 3 bases and J lost 2, with 8 bases in between. The CDR3 loop is CAWRYGPGNTIYF. As DNA, the CDR3 is TGTGCCTGGAGGTACGGCCCTGGAAACACCATATATTTT.

The gene calls are TRBV6-5 and TRBJ1-1, with D possibly TRBD1 on 5 matching bases. Per the germline V gene, CDR1 is MNHEY and CDR2 is SVGAGI. The CDR3 runs 14 residues. V was pared by 4 bases and J by 1 base, with 10 bases between. This CDR3 is CASSFREANTEAFF. The CDR3 coding sequence is TGTGCCAGCAGTTTCAGGGAGGCGAACACTGAAGCTTTCTTT.

The chain links TRBV5-6 to TRBJ1-1, with 12 bases matching TRBD1. CDR3 length equals 16 residues. From germline, CDR1 is SGHDT and CDR2 YYEEEE. Trimming at V came to 4 bases and at J to 4 bases, leaving 8 bases not matched to a gene. The CDR3 sequence: CASSEPGQGAGTEAFF. DNA of the CDR3: TGTGCCAGCAGCGAGCCGGGACAGGGGGCCGGCACTGAAGCTTTCTTT.

This chain links TRBV27 with TRBJ2-2, with D possibly being TRBD1 or TRBD2 (5 bases each). Between the trimmed V and J ends, which lost 6 bases and 3 bases, there was a span of 8 bases. The CDR3 covers 13 residues. Germline assignment: CDR1 MNHEY and CDR2 SMNVEV (reference sequence). CDR3 DNA: TGTGCCAGCAGGAGGGGCCACACCGGGGAGCTGTTTTTT. Amino acid sequence: CASRRGHTGELFF.

The CDR3, as DNA: TGTGCCAGCAGTCCTTGGGACAGTTCTAGCACAGATACGCAGTATTTT. Residues: CASSPWDSSSTDTQYF. This rearrangement joins TRBV27 to TRBJ2-3; 7 bases line up with TRBD1. CDR1 is MNHEY, CDR2 SMNVEV, per germline (reference sequence). After removal of 5 bases from V and 0 bases from J, the junction contained 8 bases not matched to a gene. The CDR3 is 16 residues long.

The rearrangement links TRBV18 to TRBJ2-6; no clear D gene. Per the germline V gene, CDR1 is KGHSH and CDR2 is LQKENI. V lost 3 bases to trimming and J lost 0 bases, with 6 bases between them. CDR3 length: 15 amino acids. The CDR3 nucleotides are TGTGCCAGCTCACCCCGAGACTCTGGGGCCAACGTCCTGACTTTC. Encoded protein: CASSPRDSGANVLTF.

This chain links TRBV5-1 with TRBJ1-1; D is unresolved. Germline assignment: CDR1 SGHRS and CDR2 YFSETQ. The CDR3 consists of 14 residues. Trimming pared 4 bases from V and 1 base from J, leaving 11 bases between. The CDR3 DNA sequence: TGCGCCAGCAGCGCCAGGCAGCCGAACACTGAAGCTTTCTTT. This codes for CASSARQPNTEAFF.